This T cell receptor beta chain came from a study of T cell repertoires in cytomegalovirus infection (dated by TCRdb to the late 2010s). Turning to the overall study: Recently identified HLA-C-restricted CMV epitopes, whose presentation resists viral immunomodulation, were targeted by peptide stimulations together with well-studied HLA-B-restricted epitopes. Because public TCR beta signatures pointed to carriage of CMV infection together with the matching HLA type, the HLA type of each donor mattered for the analysis.

On this clonotype itself: This receptor's antigen is unknown. No per-base quality is available; no much larger clone lies one base away.

The treatment or condition label here, explained by the study, means: in vitro stimulation with specific CMV peptide epitopes to enrich CMV-specific T cells. From the cysteine up to the phenylalanine, the CDR3 has a length of 13 residues. The CDR3 DNA has 39 bases and is translated from base 1. Based on the germline V gene, the CDR1 and CDR2 sequences are MNHGY and SAAAGT. The V and J ends are trimmed by 7 bases and 5 bases, leaving 14 bases between them. Sequencing instrument: Illumina HiSeq 1500. The public reads were reprocessed in TCRdb via fastp at Q25 and MiXCR, keeping in-frame beta chains. Rows are unified per CDR3 protein, each entry keeping the most common DNA and genes. Across this sample there are about 830,000 distinct CDR3 sequences, with about 33% seen only once. The ten largest clones capture roughly 12% of the sample. What the study reported, not specific to this receptor: The ex vivo response was dominated by HLA-C-restricted CMV-specific TCR beta clonotypes, which also provided the single most frequent clonotype in two of eight donors. In both this cohort and an independent cohort of several hundred donors, the cumulative frequency of public TCR beta family members distinguished carriers of CMV infection plus the relevant HLA type.

The TCR comes from a human donor in good health (CMV status not recorded). Some clones in this sample may be carry-over from other donors' samples. This sequence uses TRBV6-8 and TRBJ1-1; tentative D gene TRBD1, with 6 bases matching. The sequences come from cultured CD8+ T cells from PBMCs, collected from culture after CMV antigen stimulation. CDR3 sequence: CASTKHRETEAFF. The sequenced DNA is TGTGCCAGCACCAAACACAGGGAAACTGAAGCTTTCTTT.